This TCR beta chain was sequenced during a study of CD8+ T cells in alopecia areata. Specified treatment: oral pan-JAK inhibitor, 5-10 mg twice daily. Germline loops: CDR1 LGHNA, CDR2 YSLEER. With V trimmed by 2 bases and J by 1 base, 5 bases remained unmatched. The CDR3 has 16 residues. This clone was observed a handful of times. The sequencing template was cDNA reverse transcribed from extracted RNA. Clones were sequenced by immunoSEQ multiplex PCR, and TCRdb holds only the in-frame ones, with some missing. The sample holds 200,000 to 250,000 clones, more than 60% seen once. The sequence was collected from a human donor with alopecia areata. This chain uses TRBV4-3 with TRBJ2-5; 9 bases are a match to TRBD2. This specimen was CD4+ T cells sorted from blood, taken at approximately week 42, from a patient treated with tofacitinib. The CDR3 sequence is CASSQRLAASQETQYF. For the CDR3, the DNA is TGCGCCAGCAGCCAACGACTAGCGGCGAGCCAAGAGACCCAGTACTTC.